This is a list of T cell receptor beta chains from one sample in a study of radiation and T cells in renal cell carcinoma. Sequencing used immunoSEQ multiplex PCR; TCRdb keeps in-frame clones, though not all of them. The sample has 130,000 to 150,000 clones, approximately 91% seen once. Sequences were derived from blood, sampled from a patient whose treatment included radiotherapy and nephrectomy. These receptors were collected from a woman in her fifties or sixties with renal cell carcinoma. CDR3s include the opening cysteine and the closing phenylalanine or tryptophan. D genes are given only for firm matches. Part of the rows lack a size; the others show once, few, many or a class for expanded clones.

.,TRBJ2-2,14,TRBV2,.,CASSTDSWTGELFF,TGTGCCAGCAGTACTGACAGTTGGACCGGGGAGCTGTTTTTT
.,TRBJ1-2,14,TRBV5-6,.,CASSLGSRPYGYTF,TGTGCCAGCAGCCTAGGAAGTCGGCCCTATGGCTACACCTTC
.,TRBJ2-5,10,TRBV19,.,CASGGETQYF,TGTGCCAGTGGCGGGGAGACCCAGTACTTC
.,TRBJ2-1,14,TRBV29-1,TRBD2,CSVDASGGFLEQFF,TGCAGCGTTGACGCTAGCGGGGGGTTTCTGGAGCAGTTCTTC
few,TRBJ1-2,14,TRBV19,TRBD1,CASSPGTGFYGYTF,TGTGCCAGTAGTCCCGGGACAGGGTTCTATGGCTACACCTTC
.,TRBJ2-5,17,TRBV7-2,.,CASSPFSGVRYQETQYF,TGTGCCAGCAGCCCGTTTTCAGGGGTCCGGTACCAAGAGACCCAGTACTTC
.,TRBJ1-1,15,TRBV5-5,.,CASSLDSQMNTEAFF,TGTGCCAGCAGCTTGGACTCGCAGATGAACACTGAAGCTTTCTTT
.,TRBJ1-2,13,TRBV14,.,CASSRGTNYGYTF,TGTGCCAGCAGCCGTGGTACTAACTATGGCTACACCTTC
.,TRBJ1-5,13,TRBV6-5,.,CASSWDRNQPQHF,TGTGCCAGCAGTTGGGACCGCAATCAGCCCCAGCATTTT
few,TRBJ1-2,14,TRBV10-3,.,CAISESWRGDGYTF,TGTGCCATCAGTGAGTCGTGGAGGGGAGATGGCTACACCTTC
.,TRBJ2-6,14,TRBV7-2,.,CASRRGSGANVLTF,TGTGCCAGCCGTCGGGGATCTGGGGCCAACGTCCTGACTTTC
.,TRBJ2-4,15,TRBV6-1,.,CASRDSGDFKNIQYF,TGTGCCAGCAGAGACAGCGGAGACTTCAAAAACATTCAGTACTTC
.,TRBJ1-6,14,TRBV6-5,.,CASSARRPNSPLHF,TGTGCCAGCAGTGCCAGAAGGCCTAATTCACCCCTCCACTTT
few,TRBJ1-1,13,TRBV14,.,CASSASLNTEAFF,TGTGCCAGCAGTGCGAGCCTGAACACTGAAGCTTTCTTT
.,TRBJ1-5,12,TRBV7-2,.,CASSFPNQPQHF,TGTGCCAGCAGCTTCCCCAATCAGCCCCAGCATTTT
.,TRBJ1-6,13,TRBV14,.,CASRYGGTSPLHF,TGTGCCAGCAGATACGGGGGTACTTCACCCCTCCACTTT
.,TRBJ2-3,15,TRBV6-5,.,CASSPQGRSTDTQYF,TGTGCCAGCAGTCCCCAGGGGCGAAGCACAGATACGCAGTATTTT